This T cell receptor (beta chain) came from a study of regulatory T cells in long-lasting Graves disease. For the study at large: Persistent Graves' disease required over 5 years of antithyroid drugs and positive TSH receptor antibodies.

Study findings and constraints: Favored gene segments in persistent disease were TRBV28, TRBJ1-2 and TRBJ2-5. Newly diagnosed Graves' patients had higher TCR diversity than persistent ones. Owing to a sample size that was small, accuracy may have been reduced.

Germline CDR1 is SGDLS and CDR2 is YYNGEE. J gave up 1 base and V 3 bases, and 2 bases lay outside the gene matches. This CDR3 has 14 residues. Relying on iRepertoire HTBI primers and Arm-PCR of CDR3 regions, the team built TCR beta libraries. TCRdb processed the multiplex PCR reads anew with MiXCR; each CDR3 protein has one entry. Altogether approximately 400,000 distinct CDR3 sequences are present, approximately 23% being singletons, with the ten largest covering 25% to 30%. Time point reported: persistent/refractory GD, antithyroid drugs over 5 years with positive TRAb. Extracted RNA from PBMCs served as the source of the TCR library. Regarding this clonotype: The antigen is unknown.

The sequence was collected from a woman aged 40 to 50 with Graves disease. The specimen was peripheral blood mononuclear cells (PBMCs), collected when the disease was refractory, from a patient treated with antithyroid drugs. The chain is built from TRBV9 and TRBJ2-3; 7 bases map to TRBD2. The CDR3 coding sequence is TGTGCCAGCAGCGAGCGGGAAGGCACAGATACGCAGTATTTT. Encoded protein: CASSEREGTDTQYF. The whole variable domain, filled in from reference TRBV9 and TRBJ2-3, reads DSGVTQTPKHLITATGQRVTLRCSPRSGDLSVYWYQQSLDQGLQFLIQYYNGEERAKGNILERFSAQQFPDLHSELNLSSLELGDSALYFCASSEREGTDTQYFGPGTRLTVL.